The present TCR beta chain was sequenced within a study of T cells after yellow fever vaccination. Germline V gene data show CDR1 as SGHTA and CDR2 as FQGTGA. This CDR3 is built from 15 residues. Deletions cut 2 bases from V and 2 bases from J, with 11 bases between. TCRdb reprocessed the 5' RACE reads via MiXCR and lists one record per CDR3 protein. The sample lists approximately 450,000 distinct CDR3 sequences; 18% were seen once. Sequencing was performed on PBMCs, taken before the yellow fever booster vaccination. This receptor was obtained from a man aged 18 to 29 who received the YFV17D yellow fever vaccine. V is TRBV7-3 and J is TRBJ2-3; D tentatively reads TRBD1 or TRBD2 (5 bases each). The CDR3 DNA sequence: TGTGCCAGCAGCTTAGGGACCAGATTCACAGATACGCAGTATTTT. Its translation is CASSLGTRFTDTQYF.